This TCR beta chain came from a study of T cells after yellow fever vaccination. Study details: Low-cell-number fractions were prepared with SMART-Seq v4 Ultra Low Input.

Study-wide points: Subsequent booster samples again held most clones from primary vaccination (more than 95% CD4, approximately 86% CD8).

This clonotype appeared many times. The antigen remains unidentified. Trimming took 8 bases from V and 0 from J, leaving 10 bases between them. CDR1 and CDR2 from the germline V gene are KGHSH and LQKENI. The CDR3 is made up of 13 amino acids. TCRdb passed the 5' RACE reads through MiXCR, listing each CDR3 protein once. Of just under 600,000 distinct CDR3 sequences listed, approximately 13% are singletons. The chain has TRBV18 and TRBJ2-5; D unresolved. The sequenced sample was PBMCs, obtained on the day of the yellow fever booster vaccination. This receptor was identified in a man aged 25-45 years who received the YFV17D yellow fever vaccine. CDR3: CASSPPNQETQYF. The CDR3 region has the DNA TGTGCCAGCAGTCCCCCCAACCAAGAGACCCAGTACTTC.